Listed below are T cell receptor beta chains from one sample, sequenced in a study of human T cells and chemical hapten exposure. TCRdb passed the RACE reads through MiXCR, listing each CDR3 protein once. The data contain around 120,000 distinct CDR3 sequences, about an eighth of them singletons. The starting material was whole blood, obtained in connection with sensitization to the hapten diphenylcyclopropenone (DPC). These receptors all come from a man younger than 35 with alopecia areata. Some clones in this sample may be carry-over from other donors' samples. Both conserved end residues are part of each CDR3. A D gene is named only where the DNA matches it firmly. Size values are once, few and many counts, or a class for expanded clones, and some rows have none.

>few|TRBV6-5|TRBJ1-1|NA
CASSTMTVNTEAFF
TGTGCCAGCAGCACCATGACAGTGAACACTGAAGCTTTCTTT
>many|TRBV24-1|TRBJ2-7|NA
CATTSGDEQYF
TGTGCCACCACCTCAGGGGACGAGCAGTACTTC
>NA|TRBV9|TRBJ2-5|NA
CASSVGDPRETQYF
TGTGCCAGCAGCGTAGGGGACCCGAGAGAGACCCAGTACTTC
>few|TRBV4-3|TRBJ2-2|NA
CASSQDGGAGELFF
TGCGCCAGCAGCCAAGATGGCGGGGCCGGGGAGCTGTTTTTT
>few|TRBV7-9|TRBJ2-3|NA
CASSFGTDTQYF
TGTGCCAGCAGCTTCGGGACAGATACGCAGTATTTT
>few|TRBV6-1|TRBJ1-5|NA
CASSEIPGSNQPQHF
TGTGCCAGCAGTGAAATTCCGGGTAGCAATCAGCCCCAGCATTTT
>NA|TRBV29-1|TRBJ2-6|TRBD1
CSGMDRETSGANVLTF
TGCAGCGGCATGGACAGGGAAACTTCTGGGGCCAACGTCCTGACTTTC
>NA|TRBV5-1|TRBJ2-5|NA
CASSLNQGGQETQYF
TGCGCCAGCAGCTTGAACCAGGGCGGACAAGAGACCCAGTACTTC
>few|TRBV6-2/TRBV6-3|TRBJ2-1|TRBD2
CASSYRGGLSYNEQFF
TGTGCCAGCAGTTACCGGGGGGGCCTATCCTACAATGAGCAGTTCTTC
>NA|TRBV4-3|TRBJ2-1|TRBD1
CASSQDRVGDEQFF
TGCGCCAGCAGCCAGGACAGGGTAGGGGATGAGCAGTTCTTC
>few|TRBV14|TRBJ1-6|NA
CASSRVQGLGNSPLHF
TGTGCCAGCAGCCGAGTACAGGGTCTGGGAAATTCACCCCTCCACTTT
>few|TRBV6-2/TRBV6-3|TRBJ1-6|NA
CASLQGSSYNSPLHF
TGTGCCAGCCTACAAGGAAGCTCCTATAATTCACCCCTCCACTTT
>NA|TRBV6-5|TRBJ1-1|TRBD1
CASSYRGRNTEAFF
TGTGCCAGCAGTTACAGGGGGCGAAACACTGAAGCTTTCTTT
>NA|TRBV20-1|TRBJ1-3|NA
CSARRPGEAGNTIYF
TGCAGTGCTAGGAGGCCAGGGGAGGCTGGAAACACCATATATTTT
>few|TRBV20-1|TRBJ2-1|NA
CSARGGIGTEAYNEQFF
TGCAGTGCTAGGGGGGGAATAGGGACGGAAGCCTACAATGAGCAGTTCTTC
>few|TRBV3-1|TRBJ2-3|TRBD2
CASSQGAGDLGSTQYF
TGTGCCAGCAGCCAAGGTGCGGGGGACCTTGGGAGCACGCAGTATTTT
>few|TRBV6-6|TRBJ2-5|NA
CASRHVAEETQYF
TGTGCCAGCAGACACGTGGCGGAAGAGACCCAGTACTTC
>NA|TRBV7-8|TRBJ1-6|NA
CASSVPPPGSPLHF
TGTGCCAGCAGCGTCCCTCCCCCAGGTTCACCCCTCCACTTT
>NA|TRBV20-1|TRBJ1-2|NA
CSASDRNYGYTF
TGCAGTGCTAGTGACAGGAACTATGGCTACACCTTC
>few|TRBV9|TRBJ2-1|TRBD1
CASSPWTGNYEQFF
TGTGCCAGCAGCCCCTGGACAGGGAACTATGAGCAGTTCTTC
>few|TRBV6-6|TRBJ2-7|NA
CASSSFYEQYF
TGTGCCAGCAGTTCGTTTTACGAGCAGTACTTC
>NA|TRBV18|TRBJ2-5|NA
CASSPPLSRRVQETQYF
TGTGCCAGCTCACCCCCGTTGTCCCGGCGGGTCCAAGAGACCCAGTACTTC
>NA|TRBV7-9|TRBJ1-5|TRBD1
CASSLGTGSWHF
TGTGCCAGCAGCTTGGGGACAGGTTCGTGGCATTTT
>NA|TRBV6-6|TRBJ1-1|TRBD1
CASSYPGTGGPEAFF
TGTGCCAGCAGTTACCCAGGGACAGGGGGGCCTGAAGCTTTCTTT
>NA|TRBV7-6|TRBJ1-5|NA
CASSLGYSREDQPQHF
TGTGCCAGCAGCTTAGGTTATAGTAGGGAGGATCAGCCCCAGCATTTT
>few|TRBV20-1|TRBJ2-4|NA
CSASQSEDIAKNIQYF
TGCAGTGCTAGTCAATCCGAGGATATAGCCAAAAACATTCAGTACTTC
>many|TRBV20-1|TRBJ1-2|TRBD1
CSAGARLFTGTATYGYTF
TGCAGTGCGGGCGCTCGGCTATTTACCGGGACAGCTACGTATGGCTACACCTTC
>few|TRBV7-2|TRBJ1-3|NA
CASSQARTYSGNTIYF
TGTGCCAGCAGCCAAGCTCGTACCTACTCTGGAAACACCATATATTTT
>NA|TRBV19|TRBJ2-3|TRBD2
CASSIDPGLAGATDTQYF
TGTGCCAGTAGTATAGATCCCGGACTAGCGGGGGCTACAGATACGCAGTATTTT
>few|TRBV7-8|TRBJ1-4|TRBD1
CASSLEGTGEEKLFF
TGTGCCAGCAGCTTAGAAGGGACAGGGGAGGAAAAACTGTTTTTT
>few|TRBV20-1|TRBJ2-5|NA
CSARSVTSSEETQYF
TGCAGTGCTAGGTCCGTTACATCTTCGGAGGAGACCCAGTACTTC
>NA|TRBV7-9|TRBJ1-4|NA
CASSSRLEGDEKLFF
TGTGCCAGCAGCTCCCGACTGGAAGGGGATGAAAAACTGTTTTTT